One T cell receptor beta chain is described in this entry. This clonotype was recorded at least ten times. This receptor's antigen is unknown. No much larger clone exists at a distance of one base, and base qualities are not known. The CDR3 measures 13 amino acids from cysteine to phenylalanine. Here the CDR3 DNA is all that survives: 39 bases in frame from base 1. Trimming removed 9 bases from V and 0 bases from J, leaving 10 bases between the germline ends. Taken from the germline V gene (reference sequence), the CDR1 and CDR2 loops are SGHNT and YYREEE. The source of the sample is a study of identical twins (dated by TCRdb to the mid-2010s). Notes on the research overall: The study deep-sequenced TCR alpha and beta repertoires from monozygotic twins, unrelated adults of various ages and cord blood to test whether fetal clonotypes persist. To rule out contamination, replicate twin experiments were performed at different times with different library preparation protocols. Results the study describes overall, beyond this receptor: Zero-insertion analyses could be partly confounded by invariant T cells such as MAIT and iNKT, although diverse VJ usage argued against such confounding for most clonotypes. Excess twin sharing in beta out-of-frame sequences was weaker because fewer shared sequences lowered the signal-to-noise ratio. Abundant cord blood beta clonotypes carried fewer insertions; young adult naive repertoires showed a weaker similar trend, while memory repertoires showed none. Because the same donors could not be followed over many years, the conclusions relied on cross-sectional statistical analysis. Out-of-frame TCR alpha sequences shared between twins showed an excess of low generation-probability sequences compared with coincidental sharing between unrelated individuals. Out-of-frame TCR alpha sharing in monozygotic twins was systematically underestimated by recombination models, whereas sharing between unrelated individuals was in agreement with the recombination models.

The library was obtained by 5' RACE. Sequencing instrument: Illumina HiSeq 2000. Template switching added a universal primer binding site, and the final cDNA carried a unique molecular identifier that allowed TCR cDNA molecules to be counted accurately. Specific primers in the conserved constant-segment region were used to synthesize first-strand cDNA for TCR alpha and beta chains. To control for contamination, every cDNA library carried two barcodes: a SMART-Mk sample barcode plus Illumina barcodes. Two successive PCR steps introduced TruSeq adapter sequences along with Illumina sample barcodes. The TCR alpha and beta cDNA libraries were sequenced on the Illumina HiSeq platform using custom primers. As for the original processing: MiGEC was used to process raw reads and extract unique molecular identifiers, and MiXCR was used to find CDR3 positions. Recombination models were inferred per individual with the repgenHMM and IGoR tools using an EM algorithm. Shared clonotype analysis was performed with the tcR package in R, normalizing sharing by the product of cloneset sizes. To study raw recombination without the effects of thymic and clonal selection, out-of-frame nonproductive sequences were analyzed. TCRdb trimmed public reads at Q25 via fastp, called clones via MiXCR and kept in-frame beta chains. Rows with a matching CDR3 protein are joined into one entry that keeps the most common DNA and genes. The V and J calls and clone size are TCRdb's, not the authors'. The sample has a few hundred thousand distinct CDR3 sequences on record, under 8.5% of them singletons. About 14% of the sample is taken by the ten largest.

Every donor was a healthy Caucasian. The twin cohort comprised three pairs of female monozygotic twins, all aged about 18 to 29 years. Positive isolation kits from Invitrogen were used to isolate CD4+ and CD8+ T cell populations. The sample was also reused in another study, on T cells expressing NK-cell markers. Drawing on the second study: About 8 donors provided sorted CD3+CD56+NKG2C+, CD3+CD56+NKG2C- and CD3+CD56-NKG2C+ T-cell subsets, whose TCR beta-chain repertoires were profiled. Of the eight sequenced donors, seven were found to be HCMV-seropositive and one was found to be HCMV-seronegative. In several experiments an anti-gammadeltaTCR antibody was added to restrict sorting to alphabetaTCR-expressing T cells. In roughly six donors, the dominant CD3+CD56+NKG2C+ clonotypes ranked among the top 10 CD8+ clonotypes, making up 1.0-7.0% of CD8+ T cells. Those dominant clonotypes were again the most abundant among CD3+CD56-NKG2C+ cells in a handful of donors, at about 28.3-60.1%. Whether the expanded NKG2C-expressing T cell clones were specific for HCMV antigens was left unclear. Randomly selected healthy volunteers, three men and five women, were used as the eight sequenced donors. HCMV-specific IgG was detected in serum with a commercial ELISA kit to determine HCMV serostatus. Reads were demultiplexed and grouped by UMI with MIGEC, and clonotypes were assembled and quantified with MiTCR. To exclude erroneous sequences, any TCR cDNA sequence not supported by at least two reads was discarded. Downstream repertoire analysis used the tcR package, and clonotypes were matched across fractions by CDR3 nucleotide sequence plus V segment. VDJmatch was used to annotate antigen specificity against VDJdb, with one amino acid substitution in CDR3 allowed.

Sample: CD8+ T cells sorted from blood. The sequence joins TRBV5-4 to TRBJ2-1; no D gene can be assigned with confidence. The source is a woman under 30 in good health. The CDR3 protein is CATRSDSYNEQFF. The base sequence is TGTGCCACCCGGTCGGACTCCTACAATGAGCAGTTCTTC. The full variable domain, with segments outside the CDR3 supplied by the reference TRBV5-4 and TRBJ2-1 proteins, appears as ETGVTQSPTHLIKTRGQQVTLRCSSQSGHNTVSWYQQALGQGPQFIFQYYREEENGRGNFPPRFSGLQFPNYSSELNVNALELDDSALYLCATRSDSYNEQFFGPGTRLTVL.